One sample yielded the 27 T cell receptor beta chains listed below, sequenced in a study of T cell responses to AZD1222 COVID-19 vaccine. Clones were sequenced by immunoSEQ multiplex PCR, and TCRdb holds only the in-frame ones, with some missing. Of about 150,000 clones detected, over 85% appear once; the ten largest clones hold 1.5% to 2%. The input for sequencing was peripheral blood, taken on day 0 of AZD1222 vaccination. These receptors originate from an adult in good health.

This clone occurred a few times. The V call is TRBV7-9, the J call TRBJ2-7; D is ambiguous. The germline V gene encodes CDR1 SEHNR and CDR2 FQNEAQ (reference sequence). Between the trimmed V and J ends, which lost 4 bases and 4 bases, there was a span of 2 bases. CDR3 length: 10 residues. The chain's CDR3 is CASSSYEQYF. The CDR3 region has the DNA TGTGCCAGCAGCTCTTACGAGCAGTACTTC.

The chain recombines TRBV18 with TRBJ1-1, with D uncertain. V shed 1 base and J shed 2 bases, with 5 bases lying between them. The germline CDR1 and CDR2 sequences are KGHSH and LQKENI. The CDR3 has 13 residues. This CDR3 reads CASSPLRNTEAFF. CDR3 DNA: TGTGCCAGCTCACCACTCAGAAACACTGAAGCTTTCTTT.

This chain links TRBV3-1 (or the pseudogene TRBV3-2) with TRBJ1-2; TRBD1 agrees at 8 bases. The CDR3 contains 15 residues. Germline V gives CDR1 LGHDT, CDR2 YNNKEL (reference sequence). Trimming took 3 bases from V and 2 from J; bases not matched to a gene: 5. CDR3 loop: CASSQAGGLNYGYTF. Written as DNA, the CDR3 is TGTGCCAGCAGCCAGGCAGGGGGCCTAAACTATGGCTACACCTTC.

This clone was counted once. The chain recombines TRBV9 with TRBJ2-7, with TRBD2 matching over 11 bases. V was pared by 0 bases and J by 2 bases, with 10 bases of the junction left unmatched. In germline, CDR1 is SGDLS, CDR2 YYNGEE. CDR3 length: 18 amino acids. The CDR3, as DNA: TGTGCCAGCAGCGTAGCCCTATCCGGGACTAGCGGAACCTACGAGCAGTACTTC. Amino acids: CASSVALSGTSGTYEQYF.

The V call is TRBV29-1, the J call TRBJ2-1, with D perhaps assigned TRBD1 or TRBD2 (5 bases each). V dropped 0 bases and J dropped 1 base, with 22 bases sitting between them. This CDR3 contains 19 residues. Germline V gives CDR1 SQVTM, CDR2 ANQGSEA. CDR3 loop: CSVEEANRRLIPSYNEQFF. The CDR3, as DNA: TGCAGCGTTGAAGAAGCAAACAGGAGGCTAATACCGTCCTACAATGAGCAGTTCTTC.

V and J are TRBV7-2 and TRBJ2-4; 8 positions match TRBD1. The germline V gene encodes CDR1 SGHTA and CDR2 FQGNSA. The CDR3 covers 16 residues. Germline trimming cut 2 bases from V and 5 bases from J; bases unmatched to any gene: 8. The chain's CDR3 is CASSLSLTGVQNIQYF. CDR3 bases: TGTGCCAGCAGCTTATCCCTGACAGGGGTCCAAAACATTCAGTACTTC. The full variable domain, completed using reference TRBV7-2 and TRBJ2-4, is GAGVSQSPSNKVTEKGKDVELRCDPISGHTALYWYRQSLGQGLEFLIYFQGNSAPDKSGLPSDRFSAERTGGSVSTLTIQRTQQEDSAVYLCASSLSLTGVQNIQYFGAGTRLSVL.

In its sample, this clone was seen once. The same CDR3 arises from other DNA sequences in this sample as well. The V gene is TRBV12-3 or TRBV12-4, the J gene TRBJ1-5; 8 bases align to TRBD1. J was trimmed by 2 bases and V by 7 bases; bases with no gene match: 1. The CDR3 consists of 13 residues. CDR3 nucleotide sequence: TGTGCCAGCAAGACAGGGGGCAATCAGCCCCAGCATTTT. Its protein is CASKTGGNQPQHF.

The genes are TRBV6-1 and TRBJ1-6; the D is unclear. This CDR3 spans 14 amino acids. V was clipped by 1 base and J by 10 bases, with 11 bases between them. CDR1 is MNHNS and CDR2 is SASEGT in the germline V gene. Here the CDR3 DNA reads TGTGCCAGCAGTGAAGGCCCCGTTCGGTCACCCCTCCACTTT. Protein product: CASSEGPVRSPLHF.

This chain joins TRBV19 and TRBJ1-5; the D gene is possibly TRBD1 (5 bases). The germline V gene encodes CDR1 LNHDA and CDR2 SQIVND (reference sequence). The CDR3 is made up of 15 amino acids. Trimming left V 4 bases short and J 2 bases short, with 12 bases between. CDR3 sequence: CASSTGGGGNQPQHF. The CDR3 nucleotides are TGTGCCAGTAGTACTGGGGGAGGGGGCAATCAGCCCCAGCATTTT.

The V call is TRBV6-2 or TRBV6-3, the J call TRBJ1-5; 8 bases match TRBD1. Germline CDR1 MNHEY, CDR2 SVGEGT. V lost 2 bases to trimming and J lost 4 bases; unmatched junction nucleotides: 4. The CDR3 sequence is 15 residues long. CDR3 nucleotides: TGTGCCAGCAGTTACCTGGACAGGGCGAATCAGCCCCAGCATTTT. Residues: CASSYLDRANQPQHF.

The V call is TRBV18, the J call TRBJ1-4; 7 positions agree with TRBD1. The CDR3 is 16 amino acids. The germline CDR1 and CDR2 sequences are KGHSH and LQKENI. J was trimmed by 4 bases and V by 3 bases; bases with no gene match: 8. CDR3 sequence reads: CASSPNSGDSNEKLFF. In DNA, the CDR3 is TGTGCCAGCTCACCCAACTCGGGGGACAGTAATGAAAAACTGTTTTTT.

DNA for the CDR3: TGTGCCAGCAGAACGACTAGCGGGATTTCCTACGAGCAGTACTTC. The encoded protein is CASRTTSGISYEQYF. The chain uses TRBV2 and TRBJ2-7, with 11 bases lining up with TRBD2. The CDR3 sequence is 15 residues long. V was pared by 6 bases and J by 1 base, with 5 bases of the junction left unmatched. The germline CDR1 and CDR2 sequences are SNHLY and FYNNEI.

The V call is TRBV7-8, the J call TRBJ2-5; tentatively, D is TRBD1 or TRBD2 (5 bases each). The germline CDR1 and CDR2 sequences are SGHVS and FQNEAQ. CDR3 length: 14 amino acids. V lost 5 bases, J lost 2 bases, and 12 bases lay in between. The CDR3 DNA reads TGTGCCAGCAGCCGAGGGACCTTTCAAGAGACCCAGTACTTC. Amino acid sequence: CASSRGTFQETQYF.

V and J are TRBV2 and TRBJ2-1, with 11 bases lining up with TRBD2. Germline-derived CDR1 and CDR2 are SNHLY and FYNNEI. V lost 0 bases and J lost 7; bases outside the gene matches: 5. The length of the CDR3 is 16 residues. This chain's CDR3 is CASSEAEIAGGNEQFF. The CDR3 bases are TGTGCCAGCAGTGAAGCGGAAATAGCGGGAGGGAATGAGCAGTTCTTC.

The chain uses TRBV27 and TRBJ2-5, with D perhaps matching TRBD1 (5 bases). Trimming took off 2 bases at V and 5 bases at J, with 12 bases between the two ends. The CDR3 loop spans 14 amino acids. Germline values: CDR1 MNHEY, CDR2 SMNVEV (reference sequence). The CDR3 DNA reads TGTGCCAGCAGTTTAGCTGGGGCCCGCGAGACCCAGTACTTC. This encodes CASSLAGARETQYF.

The rearrangement joins TRBV28 to TRBJ1-6, with TRBD1 identical over 7 bases. V was pared by 6 bases and J by 7 bases, with 6 bases of the junction left unmatched. The germline CDR1 and CDR2 sequences are MDHEN and SYDVKM. This CDR3 contains 14 residues. The CDR3 spells CASSQGQRNSPLHF. The CDR3 DNA is TGTGCCAGCAGCCAGGGACAGCGAAATTCACCCCTCCACTTT.

DNA for the CDR3: TGTGCCAGCAGACCAGGACAGGGCCGCTACGAGCAGTACTTC. Its protein is CASRPGQGRYEQYF. This sequence joins TRBV7-2 and TRBJ2-7; 8 bases align to TRBD1. The CDR3 is 14 residues long. Germline CDR1 reads SGHTA; CDR2 reads FQGNSA. Losses at the gene ends were 6 bases for V and 3 bases for J; bases not matched to a gene: 7.

The J gene is TRBJ1-2, the V gene TRBV6-2 or TRBV6-3; D unclear. This CDR3 spans 11 amino acids. Germline CDR1 and CDR2: MNHEY and SVGEGT. The ends were cut back, 0 bases at V and 5 bases at J, with 1 base in the middle. The chain's CDR3 is CASSYSYGYTF. The DNA of the CDR3 is TGTGCCAGCAGTTACTCTTATGGCTACACCTTC.

V is TRBV4-2 and J is TRBJ2-1; TRBD2 matches 9 bases. The V segment lost 0 bases and the J segment 8 bases; nucleotides outside the gene matches: 8. From germline, CDR1 is LGHNA and CDR2 YNFKEQ. The CDR3 sequence is 16 residues long. This CDR3 is CASSQDSAGGPYEQFF. DNA for the CDR3: TGTGCCAGCAGCCAAGATTCCGCGGGAGGGCCGTATGAGCAGTTCTTC.

There are a few counts of this clone. V gene TRBV7-9 combines with J gene TRBJ1-1, with D possibly TRBD1 on 5 matching bases. CDR1 and CDR2 (germline): SEHNR, FQNEAQ (reference sequence). Deletions cut 10 bases from V and 0 bases from J, with 15 bases between. The CDR3 consists of 14 residues. CDR3 sequence (DNA): TGTGCCACTGCGCAGGGCTTCATGAACACTGAAGCTTTCTTT. It specifies CATAQGFMNTEAFF. The full variable domain, rest sourced from reference TRBV7-9 and TRBJ1-1, is DTGVSQNPRHKITKRGQNVTFRCDPISEHNRLYWYRQTLGQGPEFLTYFQNEAQLEKSRLLSDRFSAERPKGSFSTLEIQRTEQGDSAMYLCATAQGFMNTEAFFGQGTRLTVV.

The genes are TRBV19 and TRBJ1-2; D is possibly TRBD1 (6 bases). CDR3 size: 14 residues. CDR1 is LNHDA and CDR2 is SQIVND in the germline V gene (reference sequence). V lost 6 bases to trimming and J lost 0 bases, with 11 bases between them. The CDR3 loop reads CASRGGFANYGYTF. The DNA of the CDR3 is TGTGCCAGTAGAGGGGGTTTTGCTAACTATGGCTACACCTTC.

V usage is TRBV7-2 and J usage is TRBJ1-6; D possibly corresponds to TRBD1 (6 bases). Looked up from germline, CDR1 is SGHTA and CDR2 is FQGNSA. The CDR3 is made up of 15 amino acids. Trimming took off 5 bases at V and 7 bases at J, with 15 bases between the two ends. CDR3 region: CASSPIGGGNSPLHF. The CDR3 nucleotides are TGTGCCAGCAGCCCGATAGGGGGTGGGAATTCACCCCTCCACTTT. Complete variable domain (other parts from reference TRBV7-2 and TRBJ1-6): GAGVSQSPSNKVTEKGKDVELRCDPISGHTALYWYRQSLGQGLEFLIYFQGNSAPDKSGLPSDRFSAERTGGSVSTLTIQRTQQEDSAVYLCASSPIGGGNSPLHFGNGTRLTVT.

The genes are TRBV5-1 and TRBJ2-5, with a tentative D call TRBD1 (6 bases). Germline values: CDR1 SGHRS, CDR2 YFSETQ. This CDR3 is 14 amino acids long. V was pared by 0 bases and J by 2 bases, with 8 bases between. CDR3 sequence: CASSLGTVQETQYF. CDR3 bases: TGCGCCAGCAGCTTGGGGACAGTACAAGAGACCCAGTACTTC.

The V and J genes are TRBV6-5 and TRBJ2-7; TRBD1 matches at 7 bases. The length of the CDR3 is 12 residues. V lost 11 bases, J lost 5 bases, and 9 bases stayed unmatched. Germline-derived CDR1 and CDR2 are MNHEY and SVGAGI. CDR3 amino acids: CAFQTQGDEQYF. CDR3 sequence (DNA): TGTGCCTTTCAAACCCAGGGGGACGAGCAGTACTTC.

The chain has TRBV7-8 and TRBJ1-1; tentative D call: TRBD1 (5 bases). V was pared by 3 bases and J by 0 bases, with 11 bases between. Per the germline V gene, CDR1 is SGHVS and CDR2 is FQNEAQ. The CDR3 contains 15 residues. In DNA, the CDR3 is TGTGCCAGCAGCTTGGGGACCGTTCTGAACACTGAAGCTTTCTTT. Its protein product is CASSLGTVLNTEAFF.

V gene TRBV27 combines with J gene TRBJ1-1; D ambiguous. Germline V CDR1 and CDR2: MNHEY, SMNVEV (reference sequence). The CDR3 runs to 14 residues. The V end lost 6 bases, the J end lost 1 base, and 12 bases lay between the germline ends. The CDR3 reads CASSPRTPNTEAFF. The CDR3 DNA follows: TGTGCCAGCAGCCCAAGGACCCCGAACACTGAAGCTTTCTTT.

The CDR3 region is CAWSVQARSPSGNTIYF. As DNA, the CDR3 is TGTGCCTGGAGTGTACAGGCGAGGTCCCCCTCTGGAAACACCATATATTTT. The chain uses TRBV30 and TRBJ1-3; tentatively, D is TRBD1 (5 bases). Per the germline V gene, CDR1 is GTSNPN and CDR2 is SVGIG (reference sequence). The CDR3 contains 17 residues. V was shortened by 0 bases and J by 0 bases, with 15 bases between the two germline ends.